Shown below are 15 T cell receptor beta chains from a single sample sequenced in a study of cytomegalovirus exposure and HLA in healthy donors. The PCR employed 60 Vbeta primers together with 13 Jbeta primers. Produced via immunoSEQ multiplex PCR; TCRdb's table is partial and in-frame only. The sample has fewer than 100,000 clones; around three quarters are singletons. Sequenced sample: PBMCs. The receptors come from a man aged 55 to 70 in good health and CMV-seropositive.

The CDR3 protein is CAWLGGGRREKLFF. CDR3 in DNA: TGTGCCTGGCTGGGCGGGGGGCGTCGGGAAAAACTGTTTTTT. The chain has TRBV30 and TRBJ1-4; D perhaps matches TRBD1 (6 bases). CDR1 and CDR2 (germline): GTSNPN, SVGIG (reference sequence). Trimming cost V 5 bases and J 8 bases, with 18 bases left between them. The CDR3 spans 14 residues. The whole variable domain, remainder taken from reference TRBV30 and TRBJ1-4, is SQTIHQWPATLVQPVGSPLSLECTVEGTSNPNLYWYRQAAGRGLQLLFYSVGIGQISSEVPQNLSASRPQDRQFILSSKKLLLSDSGFYLCAWLGGGRREKLFFGSGTQLSVL.

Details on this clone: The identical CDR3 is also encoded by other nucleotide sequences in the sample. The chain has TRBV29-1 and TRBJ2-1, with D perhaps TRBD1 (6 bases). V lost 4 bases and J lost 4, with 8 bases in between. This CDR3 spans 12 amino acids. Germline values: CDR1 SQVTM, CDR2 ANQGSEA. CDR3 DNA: TGCAGCGTTGGGACAGCATACAATGAGCAGTTCTTC. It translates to CSVGTAYNEQFF.

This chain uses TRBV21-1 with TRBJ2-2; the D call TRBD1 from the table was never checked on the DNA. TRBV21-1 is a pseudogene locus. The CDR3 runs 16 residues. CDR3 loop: CASSKEQKLLTGELFF. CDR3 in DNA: TGTGCCAGCAGCAAAGAACAGAAGCTTCTTACCGGGGAGCTGTTTTTT.

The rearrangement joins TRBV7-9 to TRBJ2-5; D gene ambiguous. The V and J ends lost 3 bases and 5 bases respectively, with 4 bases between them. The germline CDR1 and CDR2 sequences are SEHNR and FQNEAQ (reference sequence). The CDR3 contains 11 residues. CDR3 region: CASSFLETQYF. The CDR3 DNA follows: TGTGCCAGCAGCTTCCTCGAGACCCAGTACTTC.

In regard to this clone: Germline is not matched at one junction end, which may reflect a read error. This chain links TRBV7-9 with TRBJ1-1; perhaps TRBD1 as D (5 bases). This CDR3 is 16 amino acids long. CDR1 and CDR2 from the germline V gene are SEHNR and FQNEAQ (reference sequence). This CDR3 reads CSSSPGGRGWNTEAFF. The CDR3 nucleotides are TGTTCCAGCAGCCCGGGCGGGAGGGGATGGAACACTGAAGCTTTCTTT.

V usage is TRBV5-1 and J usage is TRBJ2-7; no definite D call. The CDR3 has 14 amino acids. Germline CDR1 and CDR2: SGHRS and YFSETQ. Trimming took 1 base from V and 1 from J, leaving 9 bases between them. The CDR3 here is CASSLSGKSYEQYF. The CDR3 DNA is TGCGCCAGCAGCTTGTCTGGCAAATCCTACGAGCAGTACTTC.

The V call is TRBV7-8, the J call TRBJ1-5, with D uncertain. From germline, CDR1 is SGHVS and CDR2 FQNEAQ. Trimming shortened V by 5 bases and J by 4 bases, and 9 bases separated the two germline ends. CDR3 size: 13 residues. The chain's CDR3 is CASSRHSNQPQHF. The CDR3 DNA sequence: TGTGCCAGCAGCAGACACTCTAATCAGCCCCAGCATTTT.

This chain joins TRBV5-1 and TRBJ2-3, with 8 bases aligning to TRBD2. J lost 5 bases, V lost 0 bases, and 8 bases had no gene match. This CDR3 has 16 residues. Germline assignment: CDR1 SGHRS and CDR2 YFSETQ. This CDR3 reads CASSLALAVPRDTQYF. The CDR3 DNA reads TGCGCCAGCAGCTTGGCACTAGCGGTGCCTCGAGATACGCAGTATTTT.

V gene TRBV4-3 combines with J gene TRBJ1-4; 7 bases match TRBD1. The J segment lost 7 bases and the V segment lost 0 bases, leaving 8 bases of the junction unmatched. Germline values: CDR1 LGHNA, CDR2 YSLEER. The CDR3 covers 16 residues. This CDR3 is CASSQDRTGTSEKLFF. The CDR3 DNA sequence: TGCGCCAGCAGCCAAGACAGGACAGGTACGAGTGAAAAACTGTTTTTT.

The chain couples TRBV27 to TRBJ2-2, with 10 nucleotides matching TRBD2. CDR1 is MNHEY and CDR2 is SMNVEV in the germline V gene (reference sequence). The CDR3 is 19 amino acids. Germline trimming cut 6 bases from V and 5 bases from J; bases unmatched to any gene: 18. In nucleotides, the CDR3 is TGTGCCAGCAGCTTTGAGGGGACTAGCGTCCTAAGTAGGACCGGGGAGCTGTTTTTT. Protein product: CASSFEGTSVLSRTGELFF.

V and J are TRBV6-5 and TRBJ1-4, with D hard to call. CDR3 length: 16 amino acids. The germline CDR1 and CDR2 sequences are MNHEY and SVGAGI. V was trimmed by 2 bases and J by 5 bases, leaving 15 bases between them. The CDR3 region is CASSYALTSSNEKLFF. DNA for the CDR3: TGTGCCAGCAGTTACGCACTCACCTCATCGAATGAAAAACTGTTTTTT.

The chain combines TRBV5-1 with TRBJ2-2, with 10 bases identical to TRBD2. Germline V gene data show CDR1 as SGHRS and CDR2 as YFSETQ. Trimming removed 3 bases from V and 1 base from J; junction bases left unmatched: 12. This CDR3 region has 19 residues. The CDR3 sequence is CASSSPERGGSRNTGELFF. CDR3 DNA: TGCGCCAGCAGCTCCCCCGAGCGGGGGGGCTCCCGGAACACCGGGGAGCTGTTTTTT.

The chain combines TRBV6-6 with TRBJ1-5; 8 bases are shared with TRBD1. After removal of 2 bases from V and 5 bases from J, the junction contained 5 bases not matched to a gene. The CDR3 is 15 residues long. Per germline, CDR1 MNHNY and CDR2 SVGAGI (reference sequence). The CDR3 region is CASSYGRGLDQPQHF. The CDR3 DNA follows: TGTGCCAGCAGTTACGGCAGGGGGCTGGATCAGCCCCAGCATTTT.

The CDR3 loop is CASSEQGAYTGELFF. In nucleotides, the CDR3 is TGTGCCAGCAGTGAACAAGGGGCGTACACCGGGGAGCTGTTTTTT. The chain links TRBV6-1 to TRBJ2-2; maybe TRBD1 (5 bases). The V and J ends lost 2 bases and 3 bases respectively, with 10 bases between them. The CDR3 is 15 amino acids. Looked up from germline, CDR1 is MNHNS and CDR2 is SASEGT.

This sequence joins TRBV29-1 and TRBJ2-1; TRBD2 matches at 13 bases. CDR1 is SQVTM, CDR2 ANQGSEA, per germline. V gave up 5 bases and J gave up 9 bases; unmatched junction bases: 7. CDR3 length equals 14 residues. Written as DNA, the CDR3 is TGCAGCGTTACGACTAGCGGGGGGTTCAGTGAGCAGTTCTTC. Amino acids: CSVTTSGGFSEQFF.